Each of the 23 T cell receptor beta chains below was sequenced from the same sample in a study of T cells in Graves' hyperthyroidism and ophthalmopathy. From RNA transcripts, TCR beta CDR3 regions were amplified. Primed by the HTBI set, a first-round RT-PCR was run on the TCR CDR3. MiXCR was run by TCRdb on the multiplex PCR reads, yielding one entry per CDR3 protein. Of approximately 400,000 distinct CDR3 sequences in the sample, 13% are singletons; the top ten hold less than 25%. The sample comprised blood. The receptor set was obtained from a man aged 25 to 40 with Graves' hyperthyroidism that later progressed to Graves' ophthalmopathy.

This clonotype was found many times. This chain connects TRBV28 to TRBJ2-3; D may match TRBD1 or TRBD2 (5 bases each). Germline values: CDR1 MDHEN, CDR2 SYDVKM. V lost 5 bases and J 4 bases, leaving 10 bases between the germline ends. This CDR3 contains 13 residues. The CDR3 nucleotides are TGTGCCAGCAGTCGAATGGGGGCAGATACGCAGTATTTT. Its translation is CASSRMGADTQYF.

The chain employs TRBV9 and TRBJ2-1, with 8 nucleotides matching TRBD2. The CDR3 spans 14 residues. Germline values: CDR1 SGDLS, CDR2 YYNGEE. Trimming at V came to 5 bases and at J to 5 bases, leaving 6 bases not matched to a gene. The CDR3 region has the DNA TGTGCCAGCAGTCTCGGGGGGGCTCACAATGAGCAGTTCTTC. Translated: CASSLGGAHNEQFF.

This clonotype has at least ten counts. This chain uses TRBV4-1 with TRBJ1-1, with 7 bases lining up with TRBD1. Germline-derived CDR1 and CDR2 are MGHRA and YSYEKL. The V gene end was trimmed by 5 bases and the J gene end by 2 bases; junction bases not matched to a gene: 5. The CDR3 loop spans 14 amino acids. The CDR3 loop is CASSWDSPNTEAFF. The CDR3, as DNA: TGCGCCAGCAGCTGGGACAGCCCAAACACTGAAGCTTTCTTT.

This clonotype was counted many times. The V call is TRBV5-5, the J call TRBJ2-1; the D gene is possibly TRBD1 (6 bases). Germline loops: CDR1 SGHKS, CDR2 YYEKEE (reference sequence). V was shortened by 5 bases and J by 0 bases, with 12 bases between the two germline ends. There are 15 residues in the CDR3. The CDR3 bases are TGTGCCAGCAGGCCAGGACAGTCCTCCTACAATGAGCAGTTCTTC. It specifies CASRPGQSSYNEQFF.

This clonotype was observed a handful of times. The chain links TRBV4-1 to TRBJ1-1; D call uncertain. The CDR3 sequence is 16 residues long. V shed 1 base and J shed 1 base, with 13 bases lying between them. Germline V gene sequence: CDR1 MGHRA, CDR2 YSYEKL. CDR3 sequence reads: CASSQVGSGGNTEAFF. The CDR3 DNA follows: TGCGCCAGCAGCCAAGTGGGGTCAGGAGGGAACACTGAAGCTTTCTTT.

The table lists this clonotype with a few counts. V is TRBV7-9 and J is TRBJ2-1, with 7 positions matching TRBD2. Germline V gives CDR1 SEHNR, CDR2 FQNEAQ (reference sequence). The CDR3 extends over 14 amino acids. V shed 4 bases and J 7 bases; nucleotides not matched to a gene: 7. CDR3 residues: CASSSVRGVNEQFF. In nucleotides, the CDR3 is TGTGCCAGCAGCTCAGTCCGGGGGGTAAATGAGCAGTTCTTC.

This clonotype was counted ten times or more. V gene TRBV2 combines with J gene TRBJ1-5; a possible D gene is TRBD1 (6 bases). This CDR3 comprises 14 residues. CDR1 and CDR2 (germline): SNHLY, FYNNEI. Between the trimmed V and J ends, which lost 8 bases and 2 bases, there was a span of 13 bases. CDR3 in amino acids: CASSDSRGNQPQHF. DNA for the CDR3: TGTGCCAGCTCGGACAGCAGGGGCAATCAGCCCCAGCATTTT.

This clonotype turned up a few times. Being one base from a much bigger clone, this may be a read error. The chain has TRBV12-3 or TRBV12-4 and TRBJ1-3; D is unresolved. V was shortened by 8 bases and J by 3 bases, with 2 bases between the two germline ends. The CDR3 length is 10 residues. The CDR3 nucleotides are TGTGCCAGCGGTGGAAACACCATATATTTT. Translating it yields CASGGNTIYF.

This clonotype came up many times. This chain joins TRBV28 and TRBJ2-5; TRBD1 matches 9 bases. The V gene end was trimmed by 4 bases and the J gene end by 0 bases; junction bases not matched to a gene: 9. Germline CDR1 is MDHEN and CDR2 is SYDVKM. The length of the CDR3 is 17 residues. CDR3 DNA: TGTGCCAGCAGTTACTCCATCCGGACAGGGGACCAAGAGACCCAGTACTTC. It translates to CASSYSIRTGDQETQYF.

In its sample, this clonotype was seen many times. The rearrangement uses TRBV12-3 or TRBV12-4 and TRBJ1-2; D uncertain. CDR3 length equals 14 residues. With 2 bases removed from V and 4 bases from J, the gap between germline ends came to 11 bases. This chain's CDR3 is CASSLSQETYGYTF. In nucleotides, the CDR3 is TGTGCCAGCAGTTTATCCCAGGAGACCTATGGCTACACCTTC.

This clonotype has a count of ten or more. The chain joins TRBV2 to TRBJ2-7; 9 positions match TRBD1. The CDR3 runs 14 residues. Germline lookup yields CDR1 SNHLY and CDR2 FYNNEI. The J segment lost 4 bases and the V segment lost 4 bases, leaving 5 bases of the junction unmatched. For the CDR3, the DNA is TGTGCCAGCAGTGGGACAGGGGTGCATTACGAGCAGTACTTC. Translated: CASSGTGVHYEQYF.

This sequence joins TRBV3-1 and TRBJ1-1; D gene uncertain. V gave up 2 bases and J gave up 0 bases, with 16 bases separating them. The CDR3 is made up of 17 amino acids. Per the germline V gene, CDR1 is LGHDT and CDR2 is YNNKEL (reference sequence). The CDR3 spells CASSQSFLGLLNTEAFF. The CDR3 region has the DNA TGTGCCAGCAGCCAATCCTTTCTGGGATTGTTGAACACTGAAGCTTTCTTT.

This clonotype was detected many times. This chain joins TRBV28 and TRBJ1-2; the match to TRBD1 covers 8 bases. There are 14 residues in the CDR3. CDR1 is MDHEN, CDR2 SYDVKM, per germline. V shed 5 bases, J shed 4 bases, and the junction held 6 bases outside the gene matches. For the CDR3, the DNA is TGTGCCAGCAGTCTACAGCAGGGGGCCTATGGCTACACCTTC. It codes for CASSLQQGAYGYTF.

This clonotype was seen ten or more times. The chain employs TRBV20-1 and TRBJ2-7; 11 bases map to TRBD1. The CDR3 totals 15 residues. J was trimmed by 2 bases and V by 6 bases; bases with no gene match: 9. Germline values: CDR1 DFQATT, CDR2 SNEGSKA (reference sequence). The CDR3: CSADHRDRGTYEQYF. The CDR3, as DNA: TGCAGTGCCGATCACCGGGACAGGGGGACCTACGAGCAGTACTTC.

This clonotype has just a few counts. This chain connects TRBV20-1 to TRBJ2-3; 8 bases map to TRBD2. Germline trimming cut 5 bases from V and 0 bases from J; bases unmatched to any gene: 13. The CDR3 spans 17 residues. The germline V gene encodes CDR1 DFQATT and CDR2 SNEGSKA (reference sequence). The CDR3 DNA sequence: TGCAGTGCTCGGGAGGGGGGAGGGGGGGTGAGCACAGATACGCAGTATTTT. It yields the protein CSAREGGGGVSTDTQYF.

This sequence joins TRBV20-1 and TRBJ2-1; 7 bases agree with TRBD2. Unmatched junction bases numbered 16, after V lost 1 base and J lost 1 base. The CDR3 covers 19 residues. The germline V gene has CDR1 DFQATT and CDR2 SNEGSKA (reference sequence). CDR3 residues: CSARGPRGDYSYSYNEQFF. CDR3 nucleotide sequence: TGCAGTGCTAGAGGCCCCCGAGGGGACTATTCTTATTCCTACAATGAGCAGTTCTTC.

This clonotype occurred many times. The chain couples TRBV7-9 to TRBJ2-7; TRBD1 agrees at 8 bases. Unmatched junction bases numbered 7, after V lost 5 bases and J lost 4 bases. Per the germline V gene, CDR1 is SEHNR and CDR2 is FQNEAQ (reference sequence). The CDR3 has 14 amino acids. In DNA form, the CDR3 reads TGTGCCAGCAGCCCTCGACAGGGGTCTTACGAGCAGTACTTC. It yields the protein CASSPRQGSYEQYF.

This clonotype was seen only a few times. The rearrangement uses TRBV7-9 and TRBJ1-1; 9 nucleotides agree with TRBD1. Germline values: CDR1 SEHNR, CDR2 FQNEAQ (reference sequence). The ends lost 5 bases at V and 4 bases at J; junction bases unmatched: 14. The CDR3 spans 17 residues. The CDR3 sequence: CASSPRDRAPRGTEAFF. CDR3 in DNA: TGTGCCAGCAGCCCGCGGGACAGGGCCCCGCGGGGCACTGAAGCTTTCTTT.

This clonotype was recorded only once. The genes are TRBV25-1 and TRBJ2-7, with D possibly being TRBD1 (6 bases). This CDR3 contains 13 residues. V was cut by 7 bases and J by 2 bases, with 12 bases left in between. Germline assignment: CDR1 MGHDK and CDR2 SYGVNS. The DNA for the CDR3 is TGTGCCAGCAACTGCAGGGGCCCCTACGAGCAGTACTTC. Its translation is CASNCRGPYEQYF.

The chain combines TRBV30 with TRBJ2-7; unclear D gene. Germline CDR1 reads GTSNPN; CDR2 reads SVGIG (reference sequence). V was shortened by 2 bases and J by 7 bases, with 12 bases between the two germline ends. This CDR3 comprises 12 residues. CDR3 DNA: TGTGCCTGGAGTTGGCCTTGGGGAGAGCAGTACTTC. It is translated as CAWSWPWGEQYF.

This clonotype showed up many times. J is TRBJ1-2 and V is TRBV28; D not certain. The germline V gene has CDR1 MDHEN and CDR2 SYDVKM. This CDR3 is 15 amino acids long. Trimming stripped 5 bases from V and 2 bases from J, with 15 bases between. CDR3 region: CASSNPPTENYGYTF. CDR3 coding DNA: TGTGCCAGCAGTAACCCTCCGACGGAAAACTATGGCTACACCTTC.

This clonotype was counted many times. V and J are TRBV11-3 and TRBJ2-1; D remains unclear. CDR3 length: 12 residues. CDR1 and CDR2 (germline): SGHNT, YENEEA. V was pared by 7 bases and J by 9 bases, with 13 bases between. CDR3 protein: CASTVRLGEQFF. DNA for the CDR3: TGTGCCAGCACCGTGCGGCTCGGTGAGCAGTTCTTC.

This clonotype was recorded many times. The rearrangement joins TRBV6-1 to TRBJ1-5; 9 positions agree with TRBD1. The ends lost 3 bases at V and 2 bases at J; junction bases unmatched: 5. Germline V gene lookup returns CDR1 MNHNS and CDR2 SASEGT. This CDR3 has 16 amino acids. CDR3 sequence (DNA): TGTGCCAGCAGTGACGGGACAGGGAAGGGCAATCAGCCCCAGCATTTT. This translates into CASSDGTGKGNQPQHF.